This T cell receptor (beta chain) was identified in a study of CXCR3-negative and CXCR3-positive naive CD8 T cells. The TRB cDNA libraries were prepared by 5' RACE with UMI labels. TCRdb re-called the 5' RACE reads and catalogs CDR3 proteins one per entry, DNA excluded. Its clone listing holds about 40,000 distinct CDR3 sequences. The germline V gene encodes CDR1 SGHNT and CDR2 YENEEA. CDR3 length: 13 amino acids. Points on this clonotype: The antigen is not known.

General study findings and limits: TRBV-TRBJ usage matched between naive CXCR3-negative and CXCR3-positive cells but not between memory cells.

This sequence originates from a human donor in good health. Some clones in this sample may be carry-over from other donors' samples. J is TRBJ1-1 and V is TRBV11-3; as DNA is missing, the TRBD1 call by TCRdb cannot be tested. Specimen: memory CD8+ T cells from blood. CDR3 in amino acids: CASRGKGNTEAFF.